The next 8 T cell receptor beta chains were all read from a single sample in a study of CD4 T cells in relation to SARS-CoV-2 and coronaviruses. CD4+ T cells from unexposed donors were obtained before the COVID-19 pandemic (2011-2018). Method: immunoSEQ multiplex PCR; TCRdb's copy keeps in-frame clones and lacks some. The profile shows about 65,000 clones, around 87% of them singletons. Sequenced material: memory CD4+ T cells from PBMCs. The receptor source for this set is a human donor in good health.

The V and J genes are TRBV5-1 and TRBJ2-1; possible D gene TRBD2, 7 bases. Trimming pared 4 bases from V and 7 bases from J, leaving 21 bases between. Germline V lookup: CDR1 SGHRS, CDR2 YFSETQ. The length of the CDR3 is 16 residues. Written as DNA, the CDR3 is TGCGCCAGCAGCCCCCCCTGGGGAGGGGGGTCAAATGAGCAGTTCTTC. This codes for CASSPPWGGGSNEQFF. The full variable domain, rest sourced from reference TRBV5-1 and TRBJ2-1, is KAGVTQTPRYLIKTRGQQVTLSCSPISGHRSVSWYQQTPGQGLQFLFEYFSETQRNKGNFPGRFSGRQFSNSRSEMNVSTLELGDSALYLCASSPPWGGGSNEQFFGPGTRLTVL.

The chain carries TRBV7-8 and TRBJ2-3, with D possibly matching TRBD2 (5 bases). CDR1 SGHVS and CDR2 FQNEAQ come from the germline V gene. This CDR3 has 13 residues. V was clipped by 1 base and J by 3 bases, with 5 bases between them. CDR3 sequence: CASSLGRTDTQYF. The CDR3, as DNA: TGTGCCAGCAGCTTAGGGAGGACAGATACGCAGTATTTT.

The chain recombines TRBV19 with TRBJ1-5, with D perhaps matching TRBD1 (5 bases). Trimming pared 2 bases from V and 5 bases from J, leaving 10 bases between. The CDR3 has 14 residues. Germline lookup yields CDR1 LNHDA and CDR2 SQIVND (reference sequence). The CDR3 region is CASSISGGYQPQHF. CDR3 coding DNA: TGTGCCAGTAGTATATCTGGGGGTTATCAGCCCCAGCATTTT. The full variable domain, its missing parts supplied by reference TRBV19 and TRBJ1-5, is DGGITQSPKYLFRKEGQNVTLSCEQNLNHDAMYWYRQDPGQGLRLIYYSQIVNDFQKGDIAEGYSVSREKKESFPLTVTSAQKNPTAFYLCASSISGGYQPQHFGDGTRLSIL.

This chain connects TRBV9 to TRBJ1-3; D remains unclear. Trimming took off 0 bases at V and 7 bases at J, with 8 bases between the two ends. This CDR3 has 13 residues. CDR1 and CDR2 from the germline V gene are SGDLS and YYNGEE. The CDR3 reads CASSVGQDNTIYF. The CDR3 nucleotides are TGTGCCAGCAGCGTAGGGCAGGACAACACCATATATTTT.

The chain employs TRBV5-1 and TRBJ1-1; D may be TRBD1 (6 bases). The CDR3 covers 14 residues. With 2 bases removed from V and 5 bases from J, the gap between germline ends came to 13 bases. CDR1 is SGHRS, CDR2 YFSETQ, per germline. The CDR3 here is CASSFSGAGTEAFF. CDR3 sequence (DNA): TGCGCCAGCAGCTTTTCAGGGGCGGGAACTGAAGCTTTCTTT.

This clone is a singleton in its sample. The chain carries TRBV7-8 and TRBJ2-3; D not resolved. Germline-derived CDR1 and CDR2 are SGHVS and FQNEAQ. This CDR3 region has 14 residues. V gave up 4 bases and J gave up 3 bases, with 11 bases separating them. The CDR3 reads CASSSALSTDTQYF. Written as DNA, the CDR3 is TGTGCCAGCAGCTCAGCCCTCTCTACAGATACGCAGTATTTT.

This chain connects TRBV29-1 to TRBJ2-7, with D perhaps TRBD2 (5 bases). Germline CDR1 reads SQVTM; CDR2 reads ANQGSEA. V lost 6 bases and J 1 base, leaving 16 bases between the germline ends. The CDR3 has 14 residues. The CDR3 bases are TGCAGCGTGAGTGAGGGCAGGCCATCCTACGAGCAGTACTTC. Its translation: CSVSEGRPSYEQYF.

The rearrangement joins TRBV7-9 to TRBJ1-1, with TRBD1 identical over 12 bases. The length of the CDR3 is 16 residues. Trimming at V came to 5 bases and at J to 5 bases, leaving 9 bases not matched to a gene. The germline CDR1 and CDR2 sequences are SEHNR and FQNEAQ (reference sequence). As DNA, the CDR3 is TGTGCCAGCAGCACCGGGACAGGGGGCGTTAGTACTGAAGCTTTCTTT. It yields the protein CASSTGTGGVSTEAFF.